These 4 T cell receptor beta chains share one sample of origin, sequenced in a study of response to subunit inactivated influenza vaccine. TCRdb reanalysed the RT-PCR reads using MiXCR and keeps one entry per CDR3 protein. The table has roughly 790,000 distinct CDR3 sequences, approximately 22% seen once; the top ten hold about 9.4%. The starting material was PBMCs from blood, obtained 5 to 6 days after vaccination. The receptors shown here come from a man aged 50 to 60 who received an inactivated influenza vaccine.

Remarks on this clonotype: One end of the junction varies from germline; a read error may be responsible. This rearrangement joins TRBV12-3 or TRBV12-4 to TRBJ2-1; 8 bases are a match to TRBD2. This CDR3 is built from 16 residues. As DNA, the CDR3 is TGTACCAGCAGGAAAGGAGCGGGAGACTCCTACAATGAGCAGTTCTTC. As protein: CTSRKGAGDSYNEQFF.

V is TRBV5-6 and J is TRBJ1-1, with 7 positions matching TRBD1. The CDR3 totals 14 residues. J was trimmed by 3 bases and V by 3 bases; bases with no gene match: 5. CDR1 is SGHDT, CDR2 YYEEEE, per germline. CDR3 coding DNA: TGTGCCAGCAGCTCGGGACAGCGGCACACTGAAGCTTTCTTT. This sequence encodes CASSSGQRHTEAFF.

This clonotype was counted a few times. V gene TRBV5-4 combines with J gene TRBJ2-2, with 7 bases that match TRBD1. In germline, CDR1 is SGHNT, CDR2 YYREEE (reference sequence). V lost 0 bases to trimming and J lost 0 bases; unmatched junction nucleotides: 5. This CDR3 contains 17 residues. The CDR3 here is CASSLAPQGANTGELFF. CDR3 DNA sequence: TGTGCCAGCAGCTTGGCCCCCCAGGGGGCGAACACCGGGGAGCTGTTTTTT.

The sample holds many counts of this clonotype. The chain employs TRBV6-1 and TRBJ2-1; D uncertain. CDR1 and CDR2 (germline): MNHNS, SASEGT. The CDR3 loop spans 13 amino acids. Trimming pared 6 bases from V and 5 bases from J, leaving 11 bases between. CDR3 amino acids: CASSPNLNNEQFF. The DNA for the CDR3 is TGTGCCAGCAGCCCGAATTTAAACAATGAGCAGTTCTTC.